This passage covers 2 T cell receptor beta chains from one sample sequenced in a study of T cells after yellow fever vaccination. TCRdb analysed the 5' RACE reads with MiXCR anew, one entry per CDR3 protein. The sample lists about 73,000 distinct CDR3 sequences, over 7.5% occurring once. The sequencing used CD8+ T cells sorted from PBMCs, collected on the day of the yellow fever booster vaccination. The receptors here all came from a man aged 25-45 years who received the YFV17D yellow fever vaccine.

Many counts were recorded for this clonotype. The germline gene is not matched at one end of the junction; a read error may be the cause. The chain couples TRBV7-7 to TRBJ2-2; 8 bases align to TRBD2. The CDR3 runs to 16 residues. The germline V gene encodes CDR1 SSHAT and CDR2 FNYEAQ (reference sequence). CDR3 bases: TGTGCTAGCAGCTTGGTCGGCGGGGGGCACACCGGGGAGCTGTTTTTT. Protein sequence: CASSLVGGGHTGELFF.

V and J are TRBV21-1 and TRBJ2-7; the listed D gene, TRBD2, was not tested against the DNA. TRBV21-1 is described as a pseudogene. CDR3 size: 19 residues. The CDR3 DNA is TGTGCCAGCGGCCAAGCATCCGGGACTAGCGGCCCCGAGGGCTCCGAGCAGTACTTC. This codes for CASGQASGTSGPEGSEQYF.